This TCR beta chain derives from a study of persistence of HIV-infected CD4 T cells (dated by TCRdb to the early 2020s). Describing the broader study: CMV- and HIV-1 Gag-responding CD4+ T cells were isolated from ART-treated individuals so that antigen-driven clonal expansion of HIV-1-infected cells could be examined. For the TCR cluster analysis across participants, roughly eight participants were included for CMV and 7 participants for Gag. Peripheral blood samples of up to roughly 200 mL were obtained at multiple time points, with the exception of a couple of participants, for whom leukapheresis was performed at a single time point. The median time the participants had spent on suppressive ART was over six years. Proviral sequencing was used to assess clonality among infected cells, whereas TCRbeta sequencing gauged the clonality of all cells within each sorted population. Study-level results and caveats: Bulk TCR analyses could not be limited to the rare CMV-responding cells that actually contained HIV-1 proviruses. Only a small number of individuals took part in the study, and the range of antigens tested was limited. Significantly lower TCRbeta richness was observed in CMV- and Gag-responding cells than in anti-CD3/anti-CD28-responding cells, and higher oligoclonality was observed in CMV-responding cells than in CD3/CD28-stimulated and Gag-responding cells. A correlation was observed between TCR oligoclonality and proviral oligoclonality within the same sorted populations. Antigen-responding cells were enriched for degenerate expanded CDR3beta sequences, which suggests convergent selection of CD4+ responses to CMV and Gag.

This specimen's treatment or condition label, interpreted: suppressive antiretroviral therapy. Cells were stimulated with lysates of CMV-infected fibroblasts at roughly 10 ug/mL. Memory CD4+ T cells that did not respond, being CD40L-negative, CD69-negative and CD45RO-high, were sorted as memory populations depleted of antigen-responding cells. Participants were HIV-1-infected adults who started suppressive ART during chronic infection. Participants had undetectable plasma HIV-1 RNA below 50 copies/mL for at least 4 years. To be included, a participant needed positive CMV serology and a CD4+ T cell count above 400 cells/uL. Before stimulation, PBMCs were isolated using density centrifugation and then depleted of CD8+ T cells. Stimulation of CD8-depleted PBMCs was carried out for approximately 17 hours with anti-CD28/CD49d costimulation, CD40-blocking antibody and enfuvirtide, to prevent new infections. Sorting was done on either a Beckman Coulter MoFlo Legacy or an XDP sorter, and propidium iodide was used to exclude dead cells. For samples with more than one million cells, genomic DNA was extracted with the QIAamp DNA Mini Kit, and for all other samples the Quick-DNA Microprep Kit was used.

Measured from the cysteine to the phenylalanine, the CDR3 is 15 residues long. Only the CDR3 portion is preserved as DNA: 45 bases, with reading frame beginning at the first base. CDR1 and CDR2, looked up from the germline V gene, are SGHTS and YDEGEE. Between the V and J ends, shortened by 3 bases and 3 bases respectively, the junction contains 12 bases. In the case of this clone: The antigen this receptor binds is unknown. Base qualities are not provided; no much larger clone lies one nucleotide away.

The immunoSEQ hsTCRB assay version 4, run in survey mode, was used to sequence TCRbeta repertoires from genomic DNA. For TCRbeta sequencing, genomic DNA was diluted to roughly 9.4 ng/uL, with up to 1 ug used per sample. As for how the authors treated the data: TCRbeta data were analyzed in ImmunoSeq Analyzer 3.0, with diversity computed on productive nucleotide rearrangements. Using the Immunarch R package, the improved Chao index served to estimate lower-bound TCR diversity and the Gini coefficient served to estimate clonality. Different nucleotide rearrangements encoding the same CDR3beta amino acid sequence were treated as distinct clonotypes. Differential abundance analysis identified TCRbeta sequences significantly enriched in antigen-responding cells relative to anti-CD3/anti-CD28-activated cells. GLIPH2 grouped TCRs by predicted peptide-MHC specificity, both within each participant and across combined participant data sets. TCRdb obtained this table from immuneACCESS and retained in-frame rearrangements with V and J assigned. These tables miss some clones; where compared with another copy, unresolved V genes account for less than half of the shortfall, and the remainder is unexplained. That table furnishes V, J and clone size, whereas the DNA furnished D and trimming. Within this sample are some 30,000 clones, with roughly 82% of them counted one time only. The top ten clones comprise 5% to 7% of the sample.

The receptor was derived from an adult woman with HIV who was CMV-seropositive. Sequenced material: CD4+ T cells sorted from PBMCs after roughly 18-hour stimulation, taken from a patient who received antiretroviral therapy. The sample's cell subset or site label, in plain terms: CD40L-CD69- CD45RO-high memory CD4 T cells not responding to CMV lysate. The chain is encoded by TRBV5-8 joined to TRBJ1-4, with the D gene uncertain. The DNA is as follows: TGTGCCAGCAGCTCTGGAGTGGGAGCTAATGAAAAACTGTTTTTT. This yields the protein CASSSGVGANEKLFF.